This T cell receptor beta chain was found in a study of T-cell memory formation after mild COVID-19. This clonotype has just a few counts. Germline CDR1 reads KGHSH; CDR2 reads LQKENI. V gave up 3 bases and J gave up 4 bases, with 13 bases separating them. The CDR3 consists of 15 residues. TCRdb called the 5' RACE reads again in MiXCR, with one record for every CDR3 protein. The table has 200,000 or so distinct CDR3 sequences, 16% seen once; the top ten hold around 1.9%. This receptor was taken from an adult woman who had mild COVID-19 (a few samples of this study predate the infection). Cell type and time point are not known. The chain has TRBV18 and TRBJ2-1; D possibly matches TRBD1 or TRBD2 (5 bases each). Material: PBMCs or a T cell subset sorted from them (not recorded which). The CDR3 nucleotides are TGTGCCAGCTCACCGGGACGGCGAGGATACAATGAGCAGTTCTTC. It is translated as CASSPGRRGYNEQFF.